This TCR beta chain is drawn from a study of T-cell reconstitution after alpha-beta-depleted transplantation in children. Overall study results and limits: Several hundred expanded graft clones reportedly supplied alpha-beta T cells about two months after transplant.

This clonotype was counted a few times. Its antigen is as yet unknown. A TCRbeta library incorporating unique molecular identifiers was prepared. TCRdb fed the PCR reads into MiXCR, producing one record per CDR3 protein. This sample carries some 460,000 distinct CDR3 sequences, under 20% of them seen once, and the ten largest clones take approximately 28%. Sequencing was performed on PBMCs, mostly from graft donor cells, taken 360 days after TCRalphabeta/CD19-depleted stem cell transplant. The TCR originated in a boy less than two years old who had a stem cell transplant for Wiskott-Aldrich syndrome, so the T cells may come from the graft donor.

CDR3 nucleotides: TGTGCCAGCATCATAAGCGGGACCTACAATGAGCAGTTCTTC. It is translated as CASIISGTYNEQFF. This chain links TRBV27 with TRBJ2-1, with 7 bases identical to TRBD2. J was trimmed by 2 bases and V by 7 bases; bases with no gene match: 5. CDR1 and CDR2 (germline): MNHEY, SMNVEV (reference sequence). This CDR3 region has 14 residues.